This T cell receptor beta chain was documented in a study of cytotoxic CD8 clonotypes in ibrutinib-treated CLL. About the study: Sequenced samples delivered averages of around 250,000 productive templates and 87,000 or so productive rearrangements.

Method: immunoSEQ multiplex PCR; TCRdb's copy keeps in-frame clones and lacks some. Among roughly 330,000 clones listed, over 60% were seen once. This clone has more than one count but fewer than ten. This receptor was identified in a human donor with chronic lymphocytic leukemia. The input for sequencing was PBMCs, taken after 36 months of ibrutinib treatment.

This CDR3 is CAISEQGLAGPNTGELFF. CDR3 nucleotide sequence: TGTGCCATCAGTGAGCAGGGACTAGCGGGGCCCAACACCGGGGAGCTGTTTTTT. The chain combines TRBV10-3 with TRBJ2-2; the match to TRBD2 covers 13 bases. The CDR3 totals 18 residues. The germline V gene has CDR1 ENHRY and CDR2 SYGVKD. Trimming cost V 2 bases and J 2 bases; bases outside gene matches: 5.